Following are 7 T cell receptor beta chains from one sample sequenced in a study of T cell responses to AZD1222 COVID-19 vaccine. Libraries were prepared by immunoSEQ multiplex PCR; TCRdb keeps only in-frame clonotypes and omits some of them. The sample holds about 130,000 clones; roughly 92% are singletons and the top ten take roughly 1%. Sequencing was performed on peripheral blood, taken 28 days after the second AZD1222 dose. Receptors originate from an adult who received the AZD1222 COVID-19 vaccine.

This sequence joins TRBV14 and TRBJ2-7; tentative D call: TRBD1 (5 bases). V lost 4 bases to trimming and J lost 0 bases, with 7 bases between them. CDR1 is SGHDN, CDR2 FVKESK, per germline. The CDR3 has 13 residues. The CDR3 bases are TGTGCCAGCAGCCGGACAAACTCCTACGAGCAGTACTTC. This sequence encodes CASSRTNSYEQYF.

This clone showed up just a few times. The chain carries TRBV19 and TRBJ2-3; 7 positions agree with TRBD2. Unmatched junction bases numbered 5, after V lost 5 bases and J lost 6 bases. Germline V CDR1 and CDR2: LNHDA, SQIVND (reference sequence). CDR3 size: 13 residues. CDR3: CASSLSGTDTQYF. The CDR3 coding sequence is TGTGCCAGTAGTCTCAGCGGGACGGATACGCAGTATTTT.

This clone was observed a single time. The chain joins TRBV4-2 to TRBJ2-3, with TRBD1 matching 7 bases. This CDR3 has 15 amino acids. Trimming at V came to 3 bases and at J to 0 bases, leaving 3 bases not matched to a gene. Germline CDR1 is LGHNA and CDR2 is YNFKEQ. CDR3 loop: CASSHRQGSTDTQYF. CDR3 nucleotides: TGTGCCAGCAGCCACCGACAGGGAAGCACAGATACGCAGTATTTT.

The rearrangement links TRBV7-2 to TRBJ2-7; 15 bases line up with TRBD2. The CDR3 contains 15 residues. The V gene end was trimmed by 5 bases and the J gene end by 6 bases; junction bases not matched to a gene: 5. Germline assignment: CDR1 SGHTA and CDR2 FQGNSA. The CDR3 nucleotides are TGTGCCAGCAGCCCAGGACTAGCGGGAGGGGTCGAGCAGTACTTC. Its translation: CASSPGLAGGVEQYF.

As to this clone: The junction differs from germline at one of its ends, possibly a read error. CDR3 nucleotides: TGTGCCAGCAGTTTAATTTCAGCTGAGGCTTTCTTT. It specifies CASSLISAEAFF. This sequence joins TRBV12-3 or TRBV12-4 and TRBJ1-1; D not resolved. The CDR3 spans 12 residues.

The chain couples TRBV18 to TRBJ2-2; 8 nucleotides align to TRBD1. The CDR3 runs 17 residues. The trim removed 6 bases at V and 0 bases at J, leaving 9 bases unmatched. Germline values: CDR1 KGHSH, CDR2 LQKENI. CDR3 sequence: CASSLNQGASNTGELFF. CDR3 DNA sequence: TGTGCCAGCTCTCTGAACCAGGGGGCGTCGAACACCGGGGAGCTGTTTTTT.

V is TRBV3-1 (or the pseudogene TRBV3-2) and J is TRBJ1-2; 10 bases fit TRBD1. This CDR3 has 14 amino acids. Germline CDR1 and CDR2: LGHDT and YNNKEL (reference sequence). V lost 6 bases and J lost 7; bases outside the gene matches: 8. CDR3 sequence: CASRPGQGKSGYTF. The CDR3 region has the DNA TGTGCCAGCAGGCCGGGACAGGGGAAGAGTGGCTACACCTTC.